This T cell receptor (beta chain) was sequenced for a study of T cell repertoires in cytomegalovirus infection. Background on the study: CMV infection plus the matching HLA type was flagged by public TCR beta signatures. Study results and caveats: Predominance within the ex vivo response was attributable to HLA-C-restricted CMV-specific TCR beta clonotypes.

Trimming removed 5 bases at V and 2 bases at J, with 16 bases between. The CDR3 totals 15 residues. The V gene's germline CDR1 is MNHEY and CDR2 SMNVEV (reference sequence). Comment on this clonotype: What it recognizes is unknown.

TCRdb reanalysed the reads using MiXCR and keeps one entry per CDR3 protein. The table records about 600,000 distinct CDR3 sequences, approximately 25% of them present only once. Sequencing was done on a sample of CD8+ T cells from PBMCs. The origin of this receptor is a human donor in good health (CMV status not recorded). Some clones in this sample may be carry-over from other donors' samples. This chain links TRBV27 with TRBJ2-7, with D tentatively TRBD1 (7 bases). The DNA for the CDR3 is TGTGCCAGCAGTCCTTCAGGGGGGTTAACCTACGAGCAGTACGTC. Protein product: CASSPSGGLTYEQYV.